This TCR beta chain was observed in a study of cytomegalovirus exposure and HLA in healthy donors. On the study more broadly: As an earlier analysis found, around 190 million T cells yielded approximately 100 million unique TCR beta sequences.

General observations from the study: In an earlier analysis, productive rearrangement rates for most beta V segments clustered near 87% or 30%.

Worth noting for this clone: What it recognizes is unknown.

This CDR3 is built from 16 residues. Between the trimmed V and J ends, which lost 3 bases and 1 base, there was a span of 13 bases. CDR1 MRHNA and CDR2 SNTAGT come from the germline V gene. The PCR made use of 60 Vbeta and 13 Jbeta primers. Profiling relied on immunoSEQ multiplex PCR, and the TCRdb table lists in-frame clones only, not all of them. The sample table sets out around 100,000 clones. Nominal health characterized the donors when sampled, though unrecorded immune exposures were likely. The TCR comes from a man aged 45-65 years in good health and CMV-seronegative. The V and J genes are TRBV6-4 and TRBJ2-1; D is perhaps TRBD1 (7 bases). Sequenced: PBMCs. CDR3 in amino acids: CASSERDSQSYNEQFF. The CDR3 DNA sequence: TGTGCCAGCAGTGAGCGGGACAGTCAATCCTACAATGAGCAGTTCTTC.